This T cell receptor beta chain is from a study of CD8 T cells in ankylosing spondylitis. Using its own MiXCR run on the 5' RACE reads, TCRdb lists one record per CDR3 protein. The sample records roughly 230,000 distinct CDR3 sequences, over 15% being singletons. About this clonotype: What it binds is not known.

General study findings and limits: Previously reported in reactive arthritis synovial fluid and blood were some of the motif variants. Reportedly, matched ankylosing spondylitis synovial fluid was significantly enriched for disease-linked clones.

V was clipped by 0 bases and J by 0 bases, with 12 bases between them. CDR3 length: 17 amino acids. Germline-derived CDR1 and CDR2 are MGHRA and YSYEKL. The specimen sequenced was blood, either unsorted or a sorted T cell fraction (not recorded which). The source is a male donor with ankylosing spondylitis or in good health (not recorded which). The chain recombines TRBV4-1 with TRBJ2-1; maybe TRBD2 (5 bases). The CDR3 nucleotides are TGCGCCAGCAGCCAAGAATCTCCGGGGATCTCCTACAATGAGCAGTTCTTC. It specifies CASSQESPGISYNEQFF.